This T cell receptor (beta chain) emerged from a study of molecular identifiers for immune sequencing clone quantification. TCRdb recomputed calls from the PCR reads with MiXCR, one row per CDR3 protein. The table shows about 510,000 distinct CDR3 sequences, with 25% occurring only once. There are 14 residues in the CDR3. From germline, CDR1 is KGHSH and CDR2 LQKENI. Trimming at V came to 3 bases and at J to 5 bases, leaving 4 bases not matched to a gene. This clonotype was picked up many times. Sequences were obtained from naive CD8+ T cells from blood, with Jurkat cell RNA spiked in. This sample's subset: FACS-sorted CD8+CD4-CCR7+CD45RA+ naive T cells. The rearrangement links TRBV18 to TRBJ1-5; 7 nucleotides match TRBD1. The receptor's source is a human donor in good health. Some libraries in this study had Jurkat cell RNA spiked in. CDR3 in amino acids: CASSPGDRDQPQHF. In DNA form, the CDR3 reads TGTGCCAGCTCACCGGGAGACAGGGATCAGCCCCAGCATTTT.